The 21 T cell receptor beta chains in this list originate from one sample, sequenced in a study of shared clonotypes between healthy human individuals. Only in-frame clones appear in the TCRdb table, and some are missing; sequencing was by immunoSEQ multiplex PCR. The sample shows roughly 330,000 clones, around two thirds of them seen only once. The sequencing input was memory CD4+ T cells sorted from blood. Subset reported: CD45RA-negative fraction. The receptors shown here come from a man aged 25 to 45 in good health.

This sequence joins TRBV27 and TRBJ2-1; D might be TRBD2 (6 bases). With 3 bases removed from V and 4 bases from J, the gap between germline ends came to 10 bases. The CDR3 runs to 14 residues. CDR1 is MNHEY, CDR2 SMNVEV, per germline (reference sequence). CDR3 sequence reads: CASSFGSPYNEQFF. The CDR3 DNA is TGTGCCAGCAGTTTCGGGAGCCCTTACAATGAGCAGTTCTTC.

The rearrangement links TRBV10-3 to TRBJ2-1, with 9 bases fitting TRBD2. J lost 6 bases, V lost 4 bases, and 1 base had no gene match. Germline V CDR1 and CDR2: ENHRY, SYGVKD. The CDR3 is 13 amino acids. The CDR3 is CAISGSGSNEQFF. The CDR3 DNA reads TGTGCCATCAGTGGTAGCGGGAGCAATGAGCAGTTCTTC.

This clone has a handful of counts. The CDR3 region is CASSPLLAGLSPAQYF. DNA for the CDR3: TGTGCCAGCAGCCCCCTACTAGCGGGCCTCTCCCCAGCCCAGTACTTC. The V gene is TRBV14, the J gene TRBJ2-5; 9 bases line up with TRBD2. The junction had 15 bases not matched to a gene; V was cut back by 4 bases and J by 9 bases. Germline values: CDR1 SGHDN, CDR2 FVKESK. This CDR3 is 16 amino acids long.

As to this clone: One junction end does not reproduce the germline sequence, and a read error may be involved. The chain joins TRBV19 to TRBJ2-1; D may correspond to TRBD1 or TRBD2 (5 bases each). Germline CDR1 LNHDA, CDR2 SQIVND (reference sequence). There are 14 residues in the CDR3. The CDR3 is CASSIGRGPERQFF. The CDR3 DNA follows: TGCGCCAGTAGTATTGGTCGGGGCCCCGAAAGGCAGTTCTTC.

The chain has TRBV7-2 and TRBJ2-1; no firm D call. The CDR3 has 11 amino acids. Germline V gives CDR1 SGHTA, CDR2 FQGNSA. Trimming shortened V by 3 bases and J by 5 bases, and 2 bases separated the two germline ends. The CDR3 bases are TGTGCCAGCAGCTTTCACAATGAGCAGTTCTTC. Translating gives CASSFHNEQFF.

This chain connects TRBV2 to TRBJ2-7, with no clear D. Between the trimmed V and J ends, which lost 0 bases and 0 bases, there was a span of 3 bases. This CDR3 comprises 13 residues. Germline CDR1 is SNHLY and CDR2 is FYNNEI. The CDR3 spells CASSEAISYEQYF. The CDR3 coding sequence is TGTGCCAGCAGTGAAGCTATCTCCTACGAGCAGTACTTC.

The V gene is TRBV10-2, the J gene TRBJ2-1, with unresolved D. Germline V gives CDR1 WSHSY, CDR2 SAAADI. CDR3 length equals 13 residues. Trimming took off 2 bases at V and 4 bases at J, with 6 bases between the two ends. DNA for the CDR3: TGCGCCAGCAGTGAGCGCGGTTACAATGAGCAGTTCTTC. Its translation is CASSERGYNEQFF.

V and J are TRBV7-8 and TRBJ1-1; D ambiguous. Per the germline V gene, CDR1 is SGHVS and CDR2 is FQNEAQ. This CDR3 has 15 residues. The V end was cut by 1 base, the J end by 4 bases, with 13 bases between. The CDR3 sequence: CASSLVDGSSTEAFF. The CDR3 DNA sequence: TGTGCCAGCAGCTTAGTAGACGGCTCGAGCACTGAAGCTTTCTTT.

The chain joins TRBV19 to TRBJ2-7; no reliable D call. Germline CDR1 reads LNHDA; CDR2 reads SQIVND (reference sequence). Trimming shortened V by 5 bases and J by 5 bases, and 13 bases separated the two germline ends. The CDR3 has 13 amino acids. Written as DNA, the CDR3 is TGTGCCAGTAGTGTCCAAACGGGCAACGAGCAGTACTTC. It translates to CASSVQTGNEQYF. Supplemented by reference TRBV19 and TRBJ2-7, the full variable domain reads DGGITQSPKYLFRKEGQNVTLSCEQNLNHDAMYWYRQDPGQGLRLIYYSQIVNDFQKGDIAEGYSVSREKKESFPLTVTSAQKNPTAFYLCASSVQTGNEQYFGPGTRLTVT.

This clone has just a few counts. CDR3 residues: CASSLQGISNNQPQHF. The CDR3 nucleotides read TGTGCCAGCTCTCTACAGGGGATTTCCAACAATCAGCCCCAGCATTTT. V usage is TRBV18 and J usage is TRBJ1-5; 7 bases line up with TRBD1. Looked up from germline, CDR1 is KGHSH and CDR2 is LQKENI. V was clipped by 6 bases and J by 3 bases; unmatched bases: 11. CDR3 length: 16 residues.

There are many counts of this clone. This sequence joins TRBV19 and TRBJ1-1; unclear D gene. CDR1 is LNHDA, CDR2 SQIVND, per germline (reference sequence). The V gene lost 7 bases and the J gene lost 1 base, with 7 bases spanning the gap. There are 12 residues in the CDR3. The CDR3 DNA sequence: TGTGCCAGTATTCGGACGAACACTGAAGCTTTCTTT. Translated: CASIRTNTEAFF.

Remarks on this clone: The sample contains more than one DNA sequence encoding this CDR3. This chain connects TRBV7-2 to TRBJ2-7; D unresolved. Germline V gene data show CDR1 as SGHTA and CDR2 as FQGNSA. V lost 3 bases and J 5 bases, leaving 5 bases between the germline ends. The CDR3 has 11 amino acids. CDR3 sequence reads: CASSLVDEQYF. The CDR3 DNA sequence: TGTGCCAGCAGCTTGGTTGACGAGCAGTACTTC. Combining the CDR3 with reference TRBV7-2 and TRBJ2-7 gives the whole variable domain GAGVSQSPSNKVTEKGKDVELRCDPISGHTALYWYRQSLGQGLEFLIYFQGNSAPDKSGLPSDRFSAERTGGSVSTLTIQRTQQEDSAVYLCASSLVDEQYFGPGTRLTVT.

This clone was picked up a small number of times. The chain is built from TRBV10-3 and TRBJ1-2; possibly TRBD1 for D (5 bases). This CDR3 is 12 amino acids long. The V end lost 8 bases, the J end lost 4 bases, and 11 bases lay between the germline ends. From germline, CDR1 is ENHRY and CDR2 SYGVKD. CDR3 coding DNA: TGTGCCATCGGGGAGGGGTTCTATGGCTACACCTTC. Translation: CAIGEGFYGYTF.

The J gene is TRBJ2-1, the V gene TRBV6-6, with D perhaps matching TRBD2 (6 bases). The CDR3 has 14 residues. Trimming shortened V by 8 bases and J by 0 bases, and 11 bases separated the two germline ends. In germline, CDR1 is MNHNY, CDR2 SVGAGI (reference sequence). For the CDR3, the DNA is TGTGCCAGCGTTAGGGGAGGCTCCTACAATGAGCAGTTCTTC. This sequence encodes CASVRGGSYNEQFF.

This chain uses TRBV7-8 with TRBJ1-4, with D perhaps TRBD1 (5 bases). Trimming took off 0 bases at V and 12 bases at J, with 11 bases between the two ends. Per the germline V gene, CDR1 is SGHVS and CDR2 is FQNEAQ. The CDR3 runs 13 residues. The CDR3 DNA sequence: TGTGCCAGCAGCTTAGCGCTGATGGGGGAACTGTTTTTT. This translates into CASSLALMGELFF. The full variable domain, its missing parts supplied by reference TRBV7-8 and TRBJ1-4, is GAGVSQSPRYKVAKRGQDVALRCDPISGHVSLFWYQQALGQGPEFLTYFQNEAQLDKSGLPSDRFFAERPEGSVSTLKIQRTQQEDSAVYLCASSLALMGELFFGSGTQLSVL.

V is TRBV7-2 and J is TRBJ2-1; D is uncertain. The CDR3 length is 17 residues. The V and J ends lost 3 bases and 8 bases respectively, with 23 bases between them. Germline V lookup: CDR1 SGHTA, CDR2 FQGNSA. CDR3 nucleotide sequence: TGTGCCAGCAGCTTTCGACCCGCGGTTCCGGCCCCCGATGAGCAGTTCTTC. This gives the protein CASSFRPAVPAPDEQFF.

The rearrangement joins TRBV19 to TRBJ2-1; the D is unclear. V lost 3 bases and J lost 4, with 7 bases in between. CDR1 and CDR2 (germline): LNHDA, SQIVND (reference sequence). This CDR3 spans 13 amino acids. The CDR3 nucleotides read TGTGCCAGTAGTATCTCTGGGTACAATGAGCAGTTCTTC. This translates into CASSISGYNEQFF.

The genes are TRBV5-1 and TRBJ2-1, with no clear D. The ends were cut back, 3 bases at V and 8 bases at J, with 18 bases in the middle. Germline V gene sequence: CDR1 SGHRS, CDR2 YFSETQ. The CDR3 has 15 residues. CDR3: CASSSAIPGVDEQFF. Written as DNA, the CDR3 is TGCGCCAGCAGCTCTGCTATCCCCGGTGTTGATGAGCAGTTCTTC.

Regarding this clone: Being one base from a much bigger clone, this may be a read error. In DNA form, the CDR3 reads TGTGCCAGCAGCCTACAGAGCTCCTACGAGCAGTACTTC. Protein sequence: CASSLQSSYEQYF. The V call is TRBV7-3, the J call TRBJ2-7; D is ambiguous. This CDR3 has 13 residues. CDR1 and CDR2 from the germline V gene are SGHTA and FQGTGA. The ends were cut back, 5 bases at V and 0 bases at J, with 8 bases in the middle.

The V and J genes are TRBV28 and TRBJ1-5, with D possibly matching TRBD1 (5 bases). The germline V and J ends were trimmed by 5 bases and 4 bases, with 15 bases remaining between them. Per the germline V gene, CDR1 is MDHEN and CDR2 is SYDVKM. This CDR3 contains 15 residues. In DNA form, the CDR3 reads TGTGCCAGCAGTCCGGCCGGGACCGAGAATCAGCCCCAGCATTTT. Translation: CASSPAGTENQPQHF.

The genes are TRBV29-1 and TRBJ1-1; no clear D. This CDR3 is 15 amino acids long. With 4 bases removed from V and 4 bases from J, the gap between germline ends came to 19 bases. Germline values: CDR1 SQVTM, CDR2 ANQGSEA. CDR3: CSVGNAAGLSTEAFF. Here the CDR3 DNA reads TGCAGCGTTGGAAACGCGGCGGGGTTGAGCACTGAAGCTTTCTTT.